This entry is about one T cell receptor beta chain. As yet, its antigen is unknown. The sample comes from a study of cytomegalovirus exposure and HLA in healthy donors. This CDR3 comprises 16 residues. V lost 1 base to trimming and J lost 10 bases, with 23 bases between them. Use of 60 Vbeta and 13 Jbeta primers characterized the PCR. Using immunoSEQ multiplex PCR, the repertoire was profiled, and TCRdb retains in-frame clones only, with some absent. Of 160,000 or so clones listed, under 80% are singletons. Notes on the study in general: A later analysis showed TCR association rates differing by HLA locus, peaking at DRB1 and lowest at HLA-C. Solely CMV serostatus was available to characterize immune exposure.

The sequence came from a human donor in good health. The chain is built from TRBV5-3 and TRBJ1-1; D may be TRBD1 (5 bases). TRBV5-3 qualifies as an ORF whose function is uncertain. Sequences were obtained from PBMCs. Here the CDR3 reads CARSLSSRSRAIGAFF. CDR3 DNA: TGTGCCAGAAGCTTGAGTTCTCGGTCCAGGGCCATAGGAGCTTTCTTT.